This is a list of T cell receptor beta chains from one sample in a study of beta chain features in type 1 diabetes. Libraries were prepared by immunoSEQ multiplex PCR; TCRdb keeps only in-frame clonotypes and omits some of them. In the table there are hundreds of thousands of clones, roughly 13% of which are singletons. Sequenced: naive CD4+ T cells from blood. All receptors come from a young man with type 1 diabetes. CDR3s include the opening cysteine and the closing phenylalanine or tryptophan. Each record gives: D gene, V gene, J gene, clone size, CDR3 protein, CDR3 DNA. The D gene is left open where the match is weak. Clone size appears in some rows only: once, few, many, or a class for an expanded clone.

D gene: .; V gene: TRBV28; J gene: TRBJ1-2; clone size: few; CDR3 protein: CASSSAQGGHGYTF; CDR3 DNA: TGTGCCAGCAGCTCGGCACAGGGCGGTCATGGCTACACCTTC
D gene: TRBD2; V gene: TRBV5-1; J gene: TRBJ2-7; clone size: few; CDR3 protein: CASSVIAGAYEQYF; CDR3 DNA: TGCGCCAGCAGCGTAATAGCGGGAGCCTACGAGCAGTACTTC
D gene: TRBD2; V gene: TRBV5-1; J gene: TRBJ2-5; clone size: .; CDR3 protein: CASSLVSGNLQETQYF; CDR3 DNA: TGCGCCAGCAGCTTGGTCAGCGGGAACCTCCAAGAGACCCAGTACTTC
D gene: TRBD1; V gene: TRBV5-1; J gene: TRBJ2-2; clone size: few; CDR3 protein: CASSPRQGVNTGELFF; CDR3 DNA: TGCGCCAGCAGCCCTCGACAGGGGGTGAACACCGGGGAGCTGTTTTTT
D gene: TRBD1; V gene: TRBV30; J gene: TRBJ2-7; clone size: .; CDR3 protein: CAFGTGGDEQYF; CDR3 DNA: TGTGCCTTCGGGACAGGGGGCGACGAGCAGTACTTC
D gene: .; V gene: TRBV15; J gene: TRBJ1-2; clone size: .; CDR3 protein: CATSRDHIGQHYGYTF; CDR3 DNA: TGTGCCACCAGCAGAGATCATATAGGACAGCACTATGGCTACACCTTC
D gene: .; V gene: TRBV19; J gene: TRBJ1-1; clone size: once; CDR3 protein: CASSSGGDTEAFF; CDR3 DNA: TGTGCCAGTAGTAGCGGCGGCGACACTGAAGCTTTCTTT
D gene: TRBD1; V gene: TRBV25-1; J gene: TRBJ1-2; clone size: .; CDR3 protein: CASSAVTGTGRTRTF; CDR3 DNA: TGTGCCAGCAGTGCGGTGACCGGGACAGGGCGGACTCGTACCTTC
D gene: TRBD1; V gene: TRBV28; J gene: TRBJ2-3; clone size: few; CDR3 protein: CASSLGQGPDTQYF; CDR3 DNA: TGTGCCAGCAGTTTAGGACAGGGGCCAGATACGCAGTATTTT
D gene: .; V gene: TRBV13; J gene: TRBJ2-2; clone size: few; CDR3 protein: CASSLGSPSNTGELFF; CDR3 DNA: TGTGCCAGCAGCTTGGGCAGCCCCTCGAACACCGGGGAGCTGTTTTTT
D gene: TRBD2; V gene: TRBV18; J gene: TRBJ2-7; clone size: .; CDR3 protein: CASSPYAGLVGSYEQYF; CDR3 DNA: TGTGCCAGCTCACCTTACGCGGGACTAGTTGGTTCCTACGAGCAGTACTTC
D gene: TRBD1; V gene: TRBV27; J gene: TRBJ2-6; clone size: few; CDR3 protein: CATHRDRAYSGANVLTF; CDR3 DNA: TGTGCCACCCACCGGGACAGGGCCTACTCTGGGGCCAACGTCCTGACTTTC
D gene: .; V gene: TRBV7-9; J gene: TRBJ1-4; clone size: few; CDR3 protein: CASSLALALVHEKLFF; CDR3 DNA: TGTGCCAGCAGCTTAGCGCTGGCCTTGGTGCATGAAAAACTGTTTTTT
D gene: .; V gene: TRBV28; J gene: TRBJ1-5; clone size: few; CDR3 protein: CASSLIYQPQHF; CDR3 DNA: TGTGCCAGCAGTTTAATCTATCAGCCCCAGCATTTT
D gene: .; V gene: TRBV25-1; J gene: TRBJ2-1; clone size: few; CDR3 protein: CASSEAGSYNEQFF; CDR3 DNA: TGTGCCAGCAGTGAGGCGGGCTCCTACAATGAGCAGTTCTTC
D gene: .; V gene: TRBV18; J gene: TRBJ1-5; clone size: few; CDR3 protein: CASSPTASNQPQHF; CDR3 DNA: TGTGCCAGCTCACCGACAGCGTCCAATCAGCCCCAGCATTTT
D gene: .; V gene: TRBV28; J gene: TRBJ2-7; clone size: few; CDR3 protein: CASRDWRHEQYF; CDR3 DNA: TGTGCCAGCAGGGACTGGAGGCACGAGCAGTACTTC
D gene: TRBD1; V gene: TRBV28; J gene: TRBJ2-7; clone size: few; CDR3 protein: CASSTPGQGPGEQYF; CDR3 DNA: TGTGCCAGCAGTACCCCGGGACAGGGACCTGGGGAGCAGTACTTC
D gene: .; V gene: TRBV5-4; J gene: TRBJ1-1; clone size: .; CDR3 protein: CASSSGKGWNTEAFF; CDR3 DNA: TGTGCCAGCAGCTCGGGGAAGGGCTGGAACACTGAAGCTTTCTTT
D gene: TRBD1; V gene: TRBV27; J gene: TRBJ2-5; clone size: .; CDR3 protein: CASSPDRVSETQYF; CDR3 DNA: TGTGCCAGCAGTCCGGACAGGGTTTCTGAGACCCAGTACTTC
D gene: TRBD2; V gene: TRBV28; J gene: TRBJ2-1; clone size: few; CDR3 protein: CASCSGSLDNEQFF; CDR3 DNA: TGTGCCAGCTGTAGCGGGAGCCTCGACAATGAGCAGTTCTTC
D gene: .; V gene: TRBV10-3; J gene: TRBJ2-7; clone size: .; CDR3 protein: CAISESTARSYEQYF; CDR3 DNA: TGTGCCATCAGTGAGTCGACAGCGAGATCATACGAGCAGTACTTC
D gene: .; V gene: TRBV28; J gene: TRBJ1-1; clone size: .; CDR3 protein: CASSLGGAGNTEAFF; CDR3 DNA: TGTGCCAGCAGTTTAGGGGGCGCGGGGAACACTGAAGCTTTCTTT
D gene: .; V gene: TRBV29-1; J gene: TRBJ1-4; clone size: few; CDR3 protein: CSVEASGNEKLFF; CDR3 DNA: TGCAGCGTTGAAGCCTCGGGAAATGAAAAACTGTTTTTT
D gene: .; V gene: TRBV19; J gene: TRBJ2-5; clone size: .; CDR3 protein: CASRGPLQETQYF; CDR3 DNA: TGTGCCAGTAGGGGGCCTCTTCAAGAGACCCAGTACTTC
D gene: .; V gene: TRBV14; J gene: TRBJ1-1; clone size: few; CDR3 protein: CASSQDFRGGRAFF; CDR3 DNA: TGTGCCAGCAGCCAAGATTTCAGGGGCGGTAGAGCTTTCTTT
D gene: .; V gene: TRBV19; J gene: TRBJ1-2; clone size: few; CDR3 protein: CASRLAGRDGYTF; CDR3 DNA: TGTGCCAGTCGACTAGCGGGACGGGATGGCTACACCTTC
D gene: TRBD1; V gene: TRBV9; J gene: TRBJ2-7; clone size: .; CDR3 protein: CASSPGTAYGLPYEQYF; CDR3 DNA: TGTGCCAGCAGCCCAGGGACAGCTTACGGTTTACCCTACGAGCAGTACTTC
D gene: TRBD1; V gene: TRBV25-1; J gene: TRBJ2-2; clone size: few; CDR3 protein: CASSAPGQGHYTGELFF; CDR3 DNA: TGTGCCAGCAGTGCTCCCGGACAGGGGCACTACACCGGGGAGCTGTTTTTT
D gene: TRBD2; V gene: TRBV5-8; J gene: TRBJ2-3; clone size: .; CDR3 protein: CASSLGLAGNTDTQYF; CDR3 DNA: TGTGCCAGCAGCTTGGGACTAGCGGGGAACACAGATACGCAGTATTTT
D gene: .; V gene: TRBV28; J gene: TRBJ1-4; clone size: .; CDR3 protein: CASSLAGATNEKLFF; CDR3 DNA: TGTGCCAGCAGTTTAGCGGGAGCAACTAATGAAAAACTGTTTTTT
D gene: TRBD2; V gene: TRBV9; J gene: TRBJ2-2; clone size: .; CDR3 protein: CASSPSGSGSGELFF; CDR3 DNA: TGTGCCAGCAGTCCTAGCGGGAGCGGGTCCGGGGAGCTGTTTTTT
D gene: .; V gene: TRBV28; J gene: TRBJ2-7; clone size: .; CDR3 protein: CASVPGQRSREQYF; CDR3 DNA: TGTGCCAGTGTTCCGGGACAACGGTCGCGGGAGCAGTACTTC
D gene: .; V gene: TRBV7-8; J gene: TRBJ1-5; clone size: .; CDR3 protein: CASREGVGQPQHF; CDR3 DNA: TGTGCCAGTAGGGAGGGGGTAGGGCAGCCCCAGCATTTT
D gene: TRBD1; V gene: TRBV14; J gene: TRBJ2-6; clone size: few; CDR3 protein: CASKKRTGTLYGANVLTF; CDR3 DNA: TGTGCCAGCAAGAAAAGGACAGGAACACTGTACGGGGCCAACGTCCTGACTTTC
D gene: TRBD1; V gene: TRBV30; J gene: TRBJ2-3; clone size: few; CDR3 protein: CAWTGQGSTDTQYF; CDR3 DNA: TGTGCCTGGACCGGACAGGGTTCCACAGATACGCAGTATTTT
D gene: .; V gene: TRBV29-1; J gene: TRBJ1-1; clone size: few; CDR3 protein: CSVEPRSTEAFF; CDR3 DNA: TGCAGCGTTGAGCCTCGGAGCACTGAAGCTTTCTTT
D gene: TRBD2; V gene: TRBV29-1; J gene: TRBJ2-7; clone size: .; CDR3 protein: CSVGVAGGLEQYF; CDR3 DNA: TGCAGCGTTGGGGTAGCGGGGGGTCTGGAGCAGTACTTC
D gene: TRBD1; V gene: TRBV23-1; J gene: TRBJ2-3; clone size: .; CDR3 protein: CASSQSMRDRDRTDTQYF; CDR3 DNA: TGCGCCAGCAGTCAATCGATGAGGGACAGGGATCGCACAGATACGCAGTATTTT
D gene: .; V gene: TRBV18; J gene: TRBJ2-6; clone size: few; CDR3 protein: CASSDQETGANVLTF; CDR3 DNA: TGTGCCAGCTCCGATCAGGAAACTGGGGCCAACGTCCTGACTTTC
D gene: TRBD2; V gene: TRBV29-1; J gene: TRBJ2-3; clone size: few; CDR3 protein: CSVEDSGSRADTQYF; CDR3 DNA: TGCAGCGTTGAAGATAGCGGGAGCCGGGCAGATACGCAGTATTTT
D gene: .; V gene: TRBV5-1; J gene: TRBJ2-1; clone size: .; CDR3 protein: CASSFSPGQAYNEQFF; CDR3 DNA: TGCGCCAGCAGCTTCTCTCCGGGACAAGCCTACAATGAGCAGTTCTTC
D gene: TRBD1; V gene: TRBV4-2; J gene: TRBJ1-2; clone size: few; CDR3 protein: CASSQVSGTVYGYTF; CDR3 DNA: TGTGCCAGCAGCCAAGTCTCCGGGACAGTCTATGGCTACACCTTC
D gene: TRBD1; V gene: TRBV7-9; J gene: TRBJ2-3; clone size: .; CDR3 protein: CASSLTTGSDTQYF; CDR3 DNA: TGTGCCAGCAGCTTAACGACAGGGTCAGATACGCAGTATTTT
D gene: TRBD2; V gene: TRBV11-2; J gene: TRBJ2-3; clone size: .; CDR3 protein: CASSPGSWGGADTQYF; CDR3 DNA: TGTGCCAGCAGCCCCGGGTCCTGGGGAGGGGCAGATACGCAGTATTTT
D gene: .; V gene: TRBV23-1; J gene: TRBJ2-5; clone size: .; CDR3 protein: CASRQTGSETQYF; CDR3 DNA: TGCGCCAGCAGACAGACAGGATCAGAGACCCAGTACTTC
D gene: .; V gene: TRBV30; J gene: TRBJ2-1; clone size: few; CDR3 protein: CAWRQGTLLRSKSYNEQFF; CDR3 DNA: TGTGCCTGGAGGCAGGGCACGCTTCTTAGATCTAAATCCTACAATGAGCAGTTCTTC
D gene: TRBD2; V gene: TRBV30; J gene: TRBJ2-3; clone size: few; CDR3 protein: CAWSDGRAGDTQYF; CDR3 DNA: TGTGCCTGGAGTGACGGGAGGGCGGGAGATACGCAGTATTTT
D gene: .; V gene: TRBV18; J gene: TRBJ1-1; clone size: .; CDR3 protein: CASSPRAGMNTEAFF; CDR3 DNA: TGTGCCAGCTCACCACGGGCGGGAATGAACACTGAAGCTTTCTTT
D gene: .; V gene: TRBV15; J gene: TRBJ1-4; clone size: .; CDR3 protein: CATSSRTGATNEKLFF; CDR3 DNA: TGTGCCACCAGCAGTCGCACCGGGGCAACTAATGAAAAACTGTTTTTT
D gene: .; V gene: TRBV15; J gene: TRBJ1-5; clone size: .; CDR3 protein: CATSREQGYQPQHF; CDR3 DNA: TGTGCCACCAGCAGGGAGCAGGGTTATCAGCCCCAGCATTTT
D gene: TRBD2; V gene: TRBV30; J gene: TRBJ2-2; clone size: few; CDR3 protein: CAWRGGWGNTGELFF; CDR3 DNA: TGTGCCTGGAGGGGAGGGTGGGGGAACACCGGGGAGCTGTTTTTT
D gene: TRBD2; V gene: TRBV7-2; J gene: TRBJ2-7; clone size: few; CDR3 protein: CASSNRSSSGRRNEQYF; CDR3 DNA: TGTGCCAGCAGCAACCGCTCTTCCAGCGGGAGGAGGAACGAGCAGTACTTC
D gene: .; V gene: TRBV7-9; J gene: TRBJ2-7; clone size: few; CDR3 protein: CASSFAAYQQYF; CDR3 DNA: TGTGCCAGCAGCTTTGCGGCCTACCAGCAGTACTTC
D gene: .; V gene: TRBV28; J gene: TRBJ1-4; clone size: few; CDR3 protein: CASSPRDRYNEKLFF; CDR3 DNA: TGTGCCAGCAGTCCCCGAGACAGATACAATGAAAAACTGTTTTTT